This T cell receptor beta chain derives from a study of cytomegalovirus exposure and HLA in healthy donors. Broader study findings: Being indistinguishable, some V segments were excluded, TRBV6-2 and TRBV6-3 among them. A later analysis appeared to link common viral pathogens to several of the most significant clusters.

Note on this clone: Its matching antigen is unknown.

Use of 60 Vbeta and 13 Jbeta primers characterized the PCR. Sequencing used immunoSEQ multiplex PCR; TCRdb keeps in-frame clones, though not all of them. The sample holds fewer than 70,000 clones; 65% to 70% are singletons and the top ten take 14%. Germline assignment: CDR1 LNHDA and CDR2 SQIVND (reference sequence). The CDR3 runs to 17 residues. V dropped 5 bases and J dropped 1 base, with 17 bases sitting between them. The chain combines TRBV19 with TRBJ2-2; D is perhaps TRBD1 (6 bases). The sequenced sample consisted of PBMCs. The TCR originated in a male donor in good health and CMV-seropositive. In DNA form, the CDR3 reads TGTGCCAGTAGTGATTACCTGGGGACAAGGAACACCGGGGAGCTGTTTTTT. Amino acids: CASSDYLGTRNTGELFF.